This TCR beta chain was captured in a study of PD-L1 blockade in urothelial cancer. Overall study context: After treatment start, blood was analyzed at 3 weeks (second dose) and at 6 weeks. Reported median T cell count for blood samples was roughly 140,000. Findings and limits, study-wide: Better survival was forecast by a pretreatment blood TCR clonality below the median.

Regarding time point: peripheral blood 6 weeks after treatment start. Urothelial carcinoma affected the patients, and it was locally advanced or metastatic. Comments on this clone: Its target is unknown.

Libraries were prepared by immunoSEQ multiplex PCR; TCRdb keeps only in-frame clonotypes and omits some of them. The sample comprises about 130,000 clones, more than 75% of which are singletons, and approximately 2.4% rests with the top ten. V lost 2 bases to trimming and J lost 5 bases, with 10 bases between them. Germline lookup yields CDR1 GTSNPN and CDR2 SVGIG (reference sequence). CDR3 size: 13 residues. The receptor comes from a man aged 50-60 years with urothelial cancer. This chain joins TRBV30 and TRBJ1-5; D unresolved. This specimen consisted of PBMCs, obtained around atezolizumab (anti-PD-L1) treatment. The CDR3 is CAWSSQAYQPQHF. In DNA form, the CDR3 reads TGTGCCTGGAGTAGCCAGGCCTATCAGCCCCAGCATTTT.